Detailed here is one T cell receptor (beta chain). Documented time point: after dendritic cell vaccination, including at tumor progression/relapse. Selection required adequate fresh-frozen tumor tissue plus more than two years' survival data. The source of the sample is a study of glioma-infiltrating T cells after dendritic cell vaccination. Amplification used 60 V beta primers and 13 J beta primers. Clones were sequenced by immunoSEQ multiplex PCR, and TCRdb holds only the in-frame ones, with some missing. The sample shows some 46,000 clones, around 91% of them seen only once. This clonotype was obtained from a human donor with glioblastoma. Sequencing used blood, obtained after dendritic cell vaccination.

CDR3: CASSQLGLNTGELFF. The CDR3, as DNA: TGCGCCAGCAGCCAACTCGGACTGAACACCGGGGAGCTGTTTTTT. The chain has TRBV4-1 and TRBJ2-2, with D maybe TRBD2 (5 bases). The germline V and J ends were trimmed by 2 bases and 1 base, with 8 bases remaining between them. This CDR3 comprises 15 residues. From germline, CDR1 is MGHRA and CDR2 YSYEKL.